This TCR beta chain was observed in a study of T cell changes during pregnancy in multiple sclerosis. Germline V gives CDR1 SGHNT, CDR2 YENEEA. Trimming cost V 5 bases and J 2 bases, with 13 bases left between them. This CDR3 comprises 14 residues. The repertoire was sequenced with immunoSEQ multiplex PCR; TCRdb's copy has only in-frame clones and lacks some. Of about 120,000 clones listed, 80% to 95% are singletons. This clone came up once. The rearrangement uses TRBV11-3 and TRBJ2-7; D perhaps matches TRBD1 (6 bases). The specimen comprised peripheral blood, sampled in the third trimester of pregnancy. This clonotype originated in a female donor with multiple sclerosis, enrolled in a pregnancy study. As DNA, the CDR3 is TGTGCCAGCAGCGACCGGGACAAAGCCTACGAGCAGTACTTC. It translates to CASSDRDKAYEQYF.